A few counts support the clone carrying this T cell receptor (beta chain). Its antigen remains unknown. This sample also contains other DNA sequences that code for the same CDR3. CDR3 length: 15 residues. The germline gives CDR1 SGDLS, CDR2 YYNGEE. Trimming left V 0 bases short and J 4 bases short, with 13 bases between. The record originates from a study of beta chain features in type 1 diabetes. Background on the study: In age, gender and cell yields, patients were similar to healthy donors. Whole-study findings and limits: Patients with type 1 diabetes showed fewer VDJ junction insertions and more deletions. Across all four CD4+ subsets, people with type 1 diabetes showed modestly shorter TCRB CDR3s.

Each population that was sorted was more than 95% pure. Reverse transcribing all isolated RNA meant expressed TCRB transcripts were sequenced. Measured with immunoSEQ multiplex PCR; TCRdb has only the in-frame clones, and not every one. The table includes a few hundred thousand clones, approximately 11% detected once. This receptor was taken from a man younger than 45 with type 1 diabetes. The material sequenced was naive CD4+ T cells from blood. V usage is TRBV9 and J usage is TRBJ2-5; a possible D gene is TRBD1 (8 bases). The CDR3 DNA reads as TGTGCCAGCAGCGTAGCTACAGGGGGGGGAGAGACCCAGTACTTC. This sequence encodes CASSVATGGGETQYF.